These 10 T cell receptor beta chains were all obtained from the same sample, sequenced in a study of shared clonotypes between healthy human individuals. Naive CD8 populations comprised CD45RO-negative cells positively selected for CCR7, excluding terminally differentiated effector memory CD45RA+ cells. The assay was immunoSEQ multiplex PCR, and TCRdb's table has in-frame clones only and misses some. The sample consists of millions of clones, 85% to 95% of them appearing once. Sequencing input: naive CD8+ T cells from PBMCs. These receptors were collected from a man between 18 and 29 years old in good health. Some clones in this sample may be carry-over from other donors' samples.

Only one count was recorded for this clone. CDR3: CASSLSYNEKLFF. The DNA of the CDR3 is TGTGCCAGCAGCTTGAGTTACAATGAAAAACTGTTTTTT. The chain uses TRBV11-2 and TRBJ1-4; D not resolved. Germline CDR1 and CDR2: SGHAT and FQNNGV. This CDR3 has 13 amino acids. Trimming pared 3 bases from V and 5 bases from J, leaving 7 bases between.

This chain joins TRBV4-2 and TRBJ2-5; D might be TRBD1 (5 bases). The CDR3 has 16 residues. V shed 0 bases and J shed 5 bases, with 16 bases lying between them. Germline V gene data show CDR1 as LGHNA and CDR2 as YNFKEQ. The CDR3 DNA sequence: TGTGCCAGCAGCCAAGAAAGGGTCAGGGTGCGTGAGACCCAGTACTTC. It codes for CASSQERVRVRETQYF.

The chain carries TRBV27 and TRBJ2-1; TRBD2 matches 9 bases. CDR1 MNHEY and CDR2 SMNVEV come from the germline V gene (reference sequence). This CDR3 is built from 15 residues. Germline trimming cut 4 bases from V and 6 bases from J; bases unmatched to any gene: 7. CDR3 in DNA: TGTGCCAGCAGTTCCTGGACTAGCGAGGGCAATGAGCAGTTCTTC. Translating gives CASSSWTSEGNEQFF.

V usage is TRBV7-9 and J usage is TRBJ2-3, with D possibly matching TRBD2 (5 bases). CDR1 and CDR2 from the germline V gene are SEHNR and FQNEAQ (reference sequence). Trimming cost V 4 bases and J 3 bases, with 14 bases left between them. The CDR3 sequence is 15 residues long. CDR3 in DNA: TGTGCCAGCAGCTGGCCCGGGGAGAAAACAGATACGCAGTATTTT. Translation gives CASSWPGEKTDTQYF.

This chain connects TRBV9 to TRBJ1-2, with a possible D match to TRBD1 (5 bases). V was shortened by 5 bases and J by 7 bases, with 15 bases between the two germline ends. Germline V CDR1 and CDR2: SGDLS, YYNGEE. There are 13 residues in the CDR3. DNA of the CDR3: TGTGCCAGCAGGGACACATCATTGCTTGGCTACACCTTC. Its protein is CASRDTSLLGYTF.

The chain carries TRBV9 and TRBJ1-1; D is unresolved. V lost 5 bases to trimming and J lost 9 bases, with 5 bases between them. This CDR3 is 9 amino acids long. CDR1 is SGDLS, CDR2 YYNGEE, per germline. CDR3 region: CASRKKAFF. DNA of the CDR3: TGTGCCAGCAGGAAAAAAGCTTTCTTT.

The chain has TRBV7-6 and TRBJ1-2, with D possibly TRBD1 on 6 matching bases. CDR1 and CDR2 from the germline V gene are SGHVS and FNYEAQ. The CDR3 length is 13 residues. V shed 7 bases and J shed 0 bases, with 9 bases lying between them. The CDR3, as DNA: TGTGCCAGCACCAGGGGAGCTAACTATGGCTACACCTTC. It is translated as CASTRGANYGYTF.

V is TRBV7-3 and J is TRBJ2-3; a possible D gene is TRBD2 (6 bases). The CDR3 spans 18 residues. CDR1 is SGHTA and CDR2 is FQGTGA in the germline V gene. V lost 5 bases, J lost 4 bases, and 25 bases lay in between. CDR3 loop: CASSHPPQGSQRADTQYF. Written as DNA, the CDR3 is TGTGCCAGCAGCCACCCCCCCCAGGGATCCCAGCGGGCAGATACGCAGTATTTT.

The chain joins TRBV29-1 to TRBJ2-1; no firm D call. Trimming left V 7 bases short and J 0 bases short, with 10 bases between. CDR1 SQVTM and CDR2 ANQGSEA come from the germline V gene. The CDR3 totals 13 residues. CDR3 amino acids: CSAVGNSYNEQFF. The CDR3 DNA follows: TGCAGCGCCGTAGGCAACTCCTACAATGAGCAGTTCTTC.

The CDR3 nucleotides read TGTGCCAGCAGTTTATCCCCCGCTAGCGGGAGAGTGGGGGAGCTGTTTTTT. This encodes CASSLSPASGRVGELFF. This chain joins TRBV27 and TRBJ2-2; 10 bases line up with TRBD2. Germline V gene lookup returns CDR1 MNHEY and CDR2 SMNVEV (reference sequence). The CDR3 is 17 residues long. Unmatched junction bases numbered 9, after V lost 0 bases and J lost 8 bases.